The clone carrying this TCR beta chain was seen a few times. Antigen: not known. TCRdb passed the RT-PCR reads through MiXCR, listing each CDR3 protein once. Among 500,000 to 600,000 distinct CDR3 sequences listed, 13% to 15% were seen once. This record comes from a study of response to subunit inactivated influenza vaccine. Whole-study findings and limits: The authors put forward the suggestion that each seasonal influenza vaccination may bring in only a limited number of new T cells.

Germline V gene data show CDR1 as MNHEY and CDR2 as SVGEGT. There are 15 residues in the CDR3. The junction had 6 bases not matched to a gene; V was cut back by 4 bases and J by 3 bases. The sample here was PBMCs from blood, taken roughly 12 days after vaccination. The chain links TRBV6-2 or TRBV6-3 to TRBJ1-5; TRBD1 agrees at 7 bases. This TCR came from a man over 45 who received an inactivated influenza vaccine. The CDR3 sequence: CASSWDSTTNQPQHF. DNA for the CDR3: TGTGCCAGCAGTTGGGACAGCACAACCAATCAGCCCCAGCATTTT.